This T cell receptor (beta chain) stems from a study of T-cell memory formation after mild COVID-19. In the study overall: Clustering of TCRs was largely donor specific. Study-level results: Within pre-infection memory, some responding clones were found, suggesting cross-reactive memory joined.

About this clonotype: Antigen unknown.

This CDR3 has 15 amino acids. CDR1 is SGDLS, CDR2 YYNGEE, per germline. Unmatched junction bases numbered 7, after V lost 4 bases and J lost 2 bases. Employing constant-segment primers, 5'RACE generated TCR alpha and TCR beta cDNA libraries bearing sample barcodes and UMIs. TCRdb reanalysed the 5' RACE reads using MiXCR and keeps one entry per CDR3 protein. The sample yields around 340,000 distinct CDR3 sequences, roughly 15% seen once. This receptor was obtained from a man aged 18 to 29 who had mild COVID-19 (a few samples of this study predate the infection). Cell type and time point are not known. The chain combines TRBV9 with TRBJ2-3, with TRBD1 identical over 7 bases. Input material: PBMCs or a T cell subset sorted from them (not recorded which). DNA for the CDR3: TGTGCCAGCAGCCGGACAGGTTGGAACACAGATACGCAGTATTTT. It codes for CASSRTGWNTDTQYF.